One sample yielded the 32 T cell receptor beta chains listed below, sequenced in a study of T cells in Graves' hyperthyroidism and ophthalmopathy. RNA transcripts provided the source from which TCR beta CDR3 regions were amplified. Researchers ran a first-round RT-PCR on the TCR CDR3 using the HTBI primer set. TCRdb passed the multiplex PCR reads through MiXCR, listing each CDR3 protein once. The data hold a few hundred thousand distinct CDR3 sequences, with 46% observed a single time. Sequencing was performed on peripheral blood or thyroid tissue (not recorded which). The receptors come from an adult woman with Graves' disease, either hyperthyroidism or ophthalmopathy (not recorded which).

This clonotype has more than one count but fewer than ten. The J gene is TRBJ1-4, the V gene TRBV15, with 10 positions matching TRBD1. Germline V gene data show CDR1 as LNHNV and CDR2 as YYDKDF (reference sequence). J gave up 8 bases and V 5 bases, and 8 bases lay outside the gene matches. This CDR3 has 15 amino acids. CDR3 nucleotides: TGTGCCACCAGCCCAATGGGACAGGGGCAAGAAAAACTGTTTTTT. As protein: CATSPMGQGQEKLFF.

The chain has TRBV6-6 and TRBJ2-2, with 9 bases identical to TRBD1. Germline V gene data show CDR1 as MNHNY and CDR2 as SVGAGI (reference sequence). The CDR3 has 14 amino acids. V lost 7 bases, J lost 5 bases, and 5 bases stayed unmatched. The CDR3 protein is CASTTGTGTGELFF. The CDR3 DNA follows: TGTGCCAGCACCACCGGGACAGGGACCGGGGAGCTGTTTTTT.

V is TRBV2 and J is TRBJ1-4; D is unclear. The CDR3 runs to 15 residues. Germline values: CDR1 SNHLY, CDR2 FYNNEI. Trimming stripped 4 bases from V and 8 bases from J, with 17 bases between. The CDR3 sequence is CASSGAGGAGEKLFF. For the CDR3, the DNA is TGTGCCAGCAGTGGAGCCGGCGGAGCGGGAGAAAAACTGTTTTTT. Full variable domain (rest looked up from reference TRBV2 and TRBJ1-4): EPEVTQTPSHQVTQMGQEVILRCVPISNHLYFYWYRQILGQKVEFLVSFYNNEISEKSEIFDDQFSVERPDGSNFTLKIRSTKLEDSAMYFCASSGAGGAGEKLFFGSGTQLSVL.

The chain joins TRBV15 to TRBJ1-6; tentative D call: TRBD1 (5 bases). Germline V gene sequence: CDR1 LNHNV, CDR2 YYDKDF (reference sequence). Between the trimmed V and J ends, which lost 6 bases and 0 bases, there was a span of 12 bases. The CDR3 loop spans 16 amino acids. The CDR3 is CATRGDSRSYNSPLHF. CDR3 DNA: TGTGCCACCAGGGGTGACAGCCGCTCCTATAATTCACCCCTCCACTTT.

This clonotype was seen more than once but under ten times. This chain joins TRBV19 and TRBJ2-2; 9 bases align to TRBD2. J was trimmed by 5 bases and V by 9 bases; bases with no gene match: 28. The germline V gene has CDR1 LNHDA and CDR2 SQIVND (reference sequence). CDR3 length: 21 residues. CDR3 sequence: CARPGFTELAGRSWNTGELFF. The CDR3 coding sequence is TGTGCCAGACCGGGGTTTACAGAACTAGCGGGCCGAAGTTGGAATACCGGGGAGCTGTTTTTT.

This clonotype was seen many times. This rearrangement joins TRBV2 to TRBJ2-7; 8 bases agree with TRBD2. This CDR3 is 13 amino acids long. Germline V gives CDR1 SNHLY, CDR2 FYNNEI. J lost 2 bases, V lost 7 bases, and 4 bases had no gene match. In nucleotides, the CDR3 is TGTGCCAGCATCACTAGCGGAGCCTACGAGCAGTACTTC. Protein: CASITSGAYEQYF.

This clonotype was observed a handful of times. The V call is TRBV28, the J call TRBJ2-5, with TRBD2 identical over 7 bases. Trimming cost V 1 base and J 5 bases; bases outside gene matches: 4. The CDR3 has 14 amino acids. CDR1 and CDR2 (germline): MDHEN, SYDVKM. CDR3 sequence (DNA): TGTGCCAGCAGTTTATCGTCCGGGGGGGAGACCCAGTACTTC. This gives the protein CASSLSSGGETQYF.

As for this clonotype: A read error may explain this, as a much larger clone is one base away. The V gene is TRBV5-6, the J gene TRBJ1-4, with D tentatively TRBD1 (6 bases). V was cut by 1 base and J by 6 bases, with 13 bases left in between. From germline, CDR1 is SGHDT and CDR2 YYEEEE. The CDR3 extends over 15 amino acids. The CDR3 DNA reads TGTGCCAGCAGCTTGAGGGGGTTTACTGATGAAAAACTGTTTTTT. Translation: CASSLRGFTDEKLFF. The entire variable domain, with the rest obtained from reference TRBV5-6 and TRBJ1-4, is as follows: DAGVTQSPTHLIKTRGQQVTLRCSPKSGHDTVSWYQQALGQGPQFIFQYYEEEERQRGNFPDRFSGHQFPNYSSELNVNALLLGDSALYLCASSLRGFTDEKLFFGSGTQLSVL.

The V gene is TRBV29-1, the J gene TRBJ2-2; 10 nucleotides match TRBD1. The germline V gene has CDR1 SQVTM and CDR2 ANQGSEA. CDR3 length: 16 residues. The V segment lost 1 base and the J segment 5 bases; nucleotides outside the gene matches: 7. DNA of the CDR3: TGCAGCGTTGAAGCGGGGACAGGGGTGTGGACCGGGGAGCTGTTTTTT. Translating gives CSVEAGTGVWTGELFF.

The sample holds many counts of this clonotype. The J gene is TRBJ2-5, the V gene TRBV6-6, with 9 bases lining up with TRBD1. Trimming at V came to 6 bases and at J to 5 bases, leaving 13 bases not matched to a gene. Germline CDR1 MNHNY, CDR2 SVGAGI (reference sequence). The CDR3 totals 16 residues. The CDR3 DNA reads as TGTGCCAGCAGAGACCTGGGACAGGGCGATGGGGAGACCCAGTACTTC. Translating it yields CASRDLGQGDGETQYF.

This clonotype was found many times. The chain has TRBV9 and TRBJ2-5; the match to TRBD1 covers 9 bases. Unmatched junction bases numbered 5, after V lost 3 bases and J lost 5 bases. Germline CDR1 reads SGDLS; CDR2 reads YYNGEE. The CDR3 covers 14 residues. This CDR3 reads CASSATGGVETQYF. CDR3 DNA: TGTGCCAGCAGCGCCACAGGGGGCGTGGAGACCCAGTACTTC.

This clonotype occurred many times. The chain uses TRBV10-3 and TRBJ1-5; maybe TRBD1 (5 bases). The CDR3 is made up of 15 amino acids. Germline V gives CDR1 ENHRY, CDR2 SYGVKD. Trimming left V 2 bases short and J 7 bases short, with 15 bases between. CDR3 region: CAISESYQGEQPQHF. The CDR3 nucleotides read TGTGCCATCAGTGAGAGTTATCAGGGTGAGCAGCCCCAGCATTTT.

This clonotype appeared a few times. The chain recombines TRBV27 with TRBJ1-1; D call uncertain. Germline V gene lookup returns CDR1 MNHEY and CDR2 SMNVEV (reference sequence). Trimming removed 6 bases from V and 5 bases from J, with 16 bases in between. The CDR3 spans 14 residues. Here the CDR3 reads CASSQAPRATEAFF. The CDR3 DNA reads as TGTGCCAGCAGCCAGGCGCCAAGGGCTACTGAAGCTTTCTTT.

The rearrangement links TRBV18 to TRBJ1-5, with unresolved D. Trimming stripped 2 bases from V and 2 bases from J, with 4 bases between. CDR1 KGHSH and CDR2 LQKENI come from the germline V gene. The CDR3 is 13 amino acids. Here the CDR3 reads CASSPVRNQPQHF. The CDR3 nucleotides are TGTGCCAGCTCACCAGTCCGCAATCAGCCCCAGCATTTT.

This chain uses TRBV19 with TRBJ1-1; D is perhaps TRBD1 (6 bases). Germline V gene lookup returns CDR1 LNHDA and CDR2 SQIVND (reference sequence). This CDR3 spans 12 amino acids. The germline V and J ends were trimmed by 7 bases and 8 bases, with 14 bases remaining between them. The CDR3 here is CASTQGYSEAFF. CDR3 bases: TGTGCCAGTACCCAGGGGTACTCCGAAGCTTTCTTT.

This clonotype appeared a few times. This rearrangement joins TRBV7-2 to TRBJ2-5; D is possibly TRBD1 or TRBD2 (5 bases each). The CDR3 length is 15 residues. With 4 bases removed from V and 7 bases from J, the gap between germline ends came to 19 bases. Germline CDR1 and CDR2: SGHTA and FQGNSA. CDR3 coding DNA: TGTGCCAGCAGCTCCGGTCCTCCCGGGGACGTGACCCAGTACTTC. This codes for CASSSGPPGDVTQYF.

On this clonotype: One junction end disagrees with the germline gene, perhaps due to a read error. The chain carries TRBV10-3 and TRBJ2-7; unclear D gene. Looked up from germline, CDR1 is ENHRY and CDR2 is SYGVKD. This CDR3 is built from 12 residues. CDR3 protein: CATTSATYGQYF. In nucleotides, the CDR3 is TGTGCCACAACCTCGGCTACGTACGGGCAGTACTTC.

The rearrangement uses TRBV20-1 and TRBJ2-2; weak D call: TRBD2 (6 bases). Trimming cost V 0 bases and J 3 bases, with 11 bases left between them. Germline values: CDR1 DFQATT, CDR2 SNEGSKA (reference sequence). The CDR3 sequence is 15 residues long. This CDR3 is CSARDPGLDTGELFF. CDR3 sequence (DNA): TGCAGTGCTAGAGATCCGGGACTTGACACCGGGGAGCTGTTTTTT.

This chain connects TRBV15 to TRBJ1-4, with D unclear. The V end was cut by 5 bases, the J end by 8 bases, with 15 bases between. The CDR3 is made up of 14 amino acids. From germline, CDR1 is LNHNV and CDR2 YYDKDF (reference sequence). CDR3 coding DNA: TGTGCCACCAGCCTCACGGGGTCCAGAGAAAAACTGTTTTTT. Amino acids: CATSLTGSREKLFF.

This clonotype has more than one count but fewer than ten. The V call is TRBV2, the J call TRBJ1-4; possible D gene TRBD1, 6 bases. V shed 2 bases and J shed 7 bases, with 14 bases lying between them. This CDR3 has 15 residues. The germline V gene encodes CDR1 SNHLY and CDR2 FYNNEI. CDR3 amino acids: CASSEQRRTVEKLFF. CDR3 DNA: TGTGCCAGCAGTGAACAGAGGAGGACAGTTGAAAAACTGTTTTTT. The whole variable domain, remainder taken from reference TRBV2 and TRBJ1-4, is EPEVTQTPSHQVTQMGQEVILRCVPISNHLYFYWYRQILGQKVEFLVSFYNNEISEKSEIFDDQFSVERPDGSNFTLKIRSTKLEDSAMYFCASSEQRRTVEKLFFGSGTQLSVL.

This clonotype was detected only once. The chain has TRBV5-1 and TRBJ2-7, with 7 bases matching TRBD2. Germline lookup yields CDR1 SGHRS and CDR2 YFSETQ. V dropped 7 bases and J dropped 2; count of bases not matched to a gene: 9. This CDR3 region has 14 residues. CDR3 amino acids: CASYLGGGPYEQYF. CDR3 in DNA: TGCGCCAGCTACCTTGGGGGAGGGCCCTACGAGCAGTACTTC.

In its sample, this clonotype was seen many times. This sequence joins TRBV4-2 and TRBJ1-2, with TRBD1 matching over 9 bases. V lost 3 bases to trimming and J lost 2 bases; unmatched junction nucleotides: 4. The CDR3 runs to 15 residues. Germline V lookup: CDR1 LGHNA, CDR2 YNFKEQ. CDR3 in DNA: TGTGCCAGCAGCCAGGGACAGGGTCCCAACTATGGCTACACCTTC. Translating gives CASSQGQGPNYGYTF.

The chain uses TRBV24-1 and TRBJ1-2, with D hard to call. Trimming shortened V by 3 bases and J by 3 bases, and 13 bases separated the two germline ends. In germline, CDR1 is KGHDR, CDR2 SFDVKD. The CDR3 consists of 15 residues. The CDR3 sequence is CATSDESSGDYGYTF. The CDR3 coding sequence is TGTGCCACCAGTGATGAATCCTCGGGAGACTATGGCTACACCTTC.

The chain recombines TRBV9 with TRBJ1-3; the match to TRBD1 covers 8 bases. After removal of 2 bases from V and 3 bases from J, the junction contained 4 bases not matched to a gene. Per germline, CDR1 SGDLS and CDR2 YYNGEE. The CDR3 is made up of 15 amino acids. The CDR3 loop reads CASSVQGAFGNTIYF. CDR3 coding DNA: TGTGCCAGCAGCGTTCAGGGGGCATTTGGAAACACCATATATTTT.

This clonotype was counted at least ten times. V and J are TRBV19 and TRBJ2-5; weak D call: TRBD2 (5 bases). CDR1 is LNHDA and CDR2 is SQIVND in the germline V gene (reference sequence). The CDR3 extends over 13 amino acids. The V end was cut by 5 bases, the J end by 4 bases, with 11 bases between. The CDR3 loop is CASSDGGGETQYF. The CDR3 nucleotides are TGTGCCAGTAGTGACGGAGGCGGAGAGACCCAGTACTTC. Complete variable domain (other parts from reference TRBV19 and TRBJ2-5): DGGITQSPKYLFRKEGQNVTLSCEQNLNHDAMYWYRQDPGQGLRLIYYSQIVNDFQKGDIAEGYSVSREKKESFPLTVTSAQKNPTAFYLCASSDGGGETQYFGPGTRLLVL.

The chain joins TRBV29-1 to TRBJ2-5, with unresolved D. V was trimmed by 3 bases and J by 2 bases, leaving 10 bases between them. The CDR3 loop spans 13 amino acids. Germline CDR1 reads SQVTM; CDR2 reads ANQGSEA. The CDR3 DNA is TGCAGCGTTGATACGGGCCAGCAAGAGACCCAGTACTTC. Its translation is CSVDTGQQETQYF.

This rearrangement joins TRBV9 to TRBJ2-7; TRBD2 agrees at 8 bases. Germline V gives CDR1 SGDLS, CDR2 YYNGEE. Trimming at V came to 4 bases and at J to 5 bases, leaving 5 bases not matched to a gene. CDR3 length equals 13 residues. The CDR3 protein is CASSPGGRNEQYF. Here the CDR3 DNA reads TGTGCCAGCAGCCCTGGCGGGAGGAACGAGCAGTACTTC.

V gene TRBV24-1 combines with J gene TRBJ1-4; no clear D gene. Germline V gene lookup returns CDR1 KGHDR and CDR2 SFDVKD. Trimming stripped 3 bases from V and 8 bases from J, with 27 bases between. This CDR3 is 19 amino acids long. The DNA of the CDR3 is TGTGCCACCAGTGATCCGCGCGCGGGCTCAACGAACACCGGGGAAAAACTGTTTTTT. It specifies CATSDPRAGSTNTGEKLFF.

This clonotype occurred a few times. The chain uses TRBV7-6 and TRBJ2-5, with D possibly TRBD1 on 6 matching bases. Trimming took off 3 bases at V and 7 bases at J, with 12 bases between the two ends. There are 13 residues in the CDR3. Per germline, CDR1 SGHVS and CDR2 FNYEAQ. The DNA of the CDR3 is TGTGCCAGCAGCTTTGCAGGGGTGGTGACCCAGTACTTC. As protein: CASSFAGVVTQYF.

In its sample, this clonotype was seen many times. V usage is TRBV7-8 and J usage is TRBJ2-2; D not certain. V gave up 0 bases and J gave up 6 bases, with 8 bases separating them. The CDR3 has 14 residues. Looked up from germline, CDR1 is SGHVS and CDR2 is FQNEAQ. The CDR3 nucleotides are TGTGCCAGCAGCTTAGCCCTGACGGCCGGGGAGCTGTTTTTT. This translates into CASSLALTAGELFF.

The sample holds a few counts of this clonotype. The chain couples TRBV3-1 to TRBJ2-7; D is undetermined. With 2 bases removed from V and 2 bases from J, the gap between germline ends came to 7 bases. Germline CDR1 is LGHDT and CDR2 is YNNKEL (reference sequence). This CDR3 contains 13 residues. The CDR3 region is CASSQLFAYEQYF. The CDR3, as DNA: TGTGCCAGCAGCCAACTTTTCGCCTACGAGCAGTACTTC.

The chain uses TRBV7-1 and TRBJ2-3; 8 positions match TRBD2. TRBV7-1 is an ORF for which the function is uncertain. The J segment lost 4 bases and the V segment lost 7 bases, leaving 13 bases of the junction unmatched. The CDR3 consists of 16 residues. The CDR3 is CASTPGTSGGADTQYF. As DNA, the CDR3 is TGTGCCAGCACTCCCGGAACTAGCGGAGGCGCAGATACGCAGTATTTT.